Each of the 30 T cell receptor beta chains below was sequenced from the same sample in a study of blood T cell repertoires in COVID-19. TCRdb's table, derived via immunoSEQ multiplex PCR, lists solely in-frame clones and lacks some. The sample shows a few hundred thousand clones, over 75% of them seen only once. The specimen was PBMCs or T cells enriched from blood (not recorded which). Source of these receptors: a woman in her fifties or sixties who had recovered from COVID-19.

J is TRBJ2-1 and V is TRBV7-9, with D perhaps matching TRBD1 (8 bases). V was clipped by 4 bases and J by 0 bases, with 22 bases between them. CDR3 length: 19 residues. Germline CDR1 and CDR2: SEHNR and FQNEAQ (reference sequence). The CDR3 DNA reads TGTGCCAGCAGCTCTGCCACAGGGGGGGCTAGCGGCTCCTACAATGAGCAGTTCTTC. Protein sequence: CASSSATGGASGSYNEQFF.

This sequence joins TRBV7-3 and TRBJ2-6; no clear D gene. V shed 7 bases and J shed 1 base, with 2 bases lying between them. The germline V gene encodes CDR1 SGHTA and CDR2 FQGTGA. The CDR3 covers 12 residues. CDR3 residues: CASTSGANVLTF. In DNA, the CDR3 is TGTGCCAGCACATCTGGGGCCAACGTCCTGACTTTC.

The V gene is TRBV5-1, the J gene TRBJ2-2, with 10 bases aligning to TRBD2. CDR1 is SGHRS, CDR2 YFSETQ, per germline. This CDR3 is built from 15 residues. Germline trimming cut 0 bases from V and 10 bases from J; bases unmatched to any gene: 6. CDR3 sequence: CASSLGSGRAVELFF. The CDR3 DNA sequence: TGCGCCAGCAGCTTGGGGAGCGGGAGGGCCGTGGAGCTGTTTTTT.

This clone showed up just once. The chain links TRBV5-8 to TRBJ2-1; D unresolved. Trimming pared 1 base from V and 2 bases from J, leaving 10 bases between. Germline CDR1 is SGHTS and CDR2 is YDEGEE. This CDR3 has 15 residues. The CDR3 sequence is CASSLTLSPYNEQFF. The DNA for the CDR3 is TGTGCCAGCAGCTTGACACTATCACCCTACAATGAGCAGTTCTTC.

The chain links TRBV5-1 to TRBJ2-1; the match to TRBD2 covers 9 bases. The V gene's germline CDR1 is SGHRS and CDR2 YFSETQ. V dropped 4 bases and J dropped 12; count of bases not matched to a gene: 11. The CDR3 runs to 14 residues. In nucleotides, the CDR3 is TGCGCCAGCAGCCTGGGACTAGCTGATGGGGGGCAGTTCTTC. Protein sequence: CASSLGLADGGQFF.

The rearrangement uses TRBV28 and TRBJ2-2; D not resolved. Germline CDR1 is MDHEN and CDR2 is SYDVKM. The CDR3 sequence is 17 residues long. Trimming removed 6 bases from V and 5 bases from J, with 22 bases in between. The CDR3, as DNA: TGTGCCAGCAGCCCCCACTGGTGGTCCGTGGTAACCGGGGAGCTGTTTTTT. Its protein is CASSPHWWSVVTGELFF. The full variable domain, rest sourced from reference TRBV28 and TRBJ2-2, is DVKVTQSSRYLVKRTGEKVFLECVQDMDHENMFWYRQDPGLGLRLIYFSYDVKMKEKGDIPEGYSVSREKKERFSLILESASTNQTSMYLCASSPHWWSVVTGELFFGEGSRLTVL.

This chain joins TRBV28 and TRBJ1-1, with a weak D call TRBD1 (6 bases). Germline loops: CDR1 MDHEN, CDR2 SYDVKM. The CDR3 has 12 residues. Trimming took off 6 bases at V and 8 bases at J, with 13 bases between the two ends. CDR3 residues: CASRQAGTEAFF. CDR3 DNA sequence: TGTGCCAGCAGGCAGGCCGGGACAGAAGCTTTCTTT.

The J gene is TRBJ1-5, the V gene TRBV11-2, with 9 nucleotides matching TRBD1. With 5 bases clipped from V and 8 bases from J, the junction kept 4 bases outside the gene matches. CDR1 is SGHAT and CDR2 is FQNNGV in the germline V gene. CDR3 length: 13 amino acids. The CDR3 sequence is CASSRDREEPQHF. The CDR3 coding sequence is TGTGCCAGCAGCCGGGACAGGGAAGAGCCCCAGCATTTT.

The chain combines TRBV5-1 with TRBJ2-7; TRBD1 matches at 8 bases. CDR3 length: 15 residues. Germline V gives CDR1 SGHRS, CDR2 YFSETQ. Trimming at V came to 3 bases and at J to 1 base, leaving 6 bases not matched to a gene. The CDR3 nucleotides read TGCGCCAGCAGCTCCTACAGGACAGGGTCCTACGAGCAGTACTTC. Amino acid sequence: CASSSYRTGSYEQYF.

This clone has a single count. The CDR3 DNA follows: TGTGCCAGCAGTGACCAGGGACAGGCTTCCGGCGAGCAGTACTTC. It encodes CASSDQGQASGEQYF. This chain connects TRBV6-1 to TRBJ2-7; 8 bases are shared with TRBD1. Losses at the gene ends were 3 bases for V and 6 bases for J; bases not matched to a gene: 10. The CDR3 spans 15 residues. Germline lookup yields CDR1 MNHNS and CDR2 SASEGT.

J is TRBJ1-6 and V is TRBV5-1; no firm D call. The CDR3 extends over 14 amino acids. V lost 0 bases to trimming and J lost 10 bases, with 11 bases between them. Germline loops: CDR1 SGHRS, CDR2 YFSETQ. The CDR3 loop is CASSLDPSVSPLHF. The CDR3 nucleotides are TGCGCCAGCAGCTTGGACCCTAGCGTCTCACCCCTCCACTTT.

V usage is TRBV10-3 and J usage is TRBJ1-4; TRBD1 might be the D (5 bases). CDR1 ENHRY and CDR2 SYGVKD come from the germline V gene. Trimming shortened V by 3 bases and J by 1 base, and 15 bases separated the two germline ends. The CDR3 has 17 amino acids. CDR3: CAISDSGTAETNEKLFF. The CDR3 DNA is TGTGCCATCAGTGATTCCGGGACTGCTGAAACTAATGAAAAACTGTTTTTT.

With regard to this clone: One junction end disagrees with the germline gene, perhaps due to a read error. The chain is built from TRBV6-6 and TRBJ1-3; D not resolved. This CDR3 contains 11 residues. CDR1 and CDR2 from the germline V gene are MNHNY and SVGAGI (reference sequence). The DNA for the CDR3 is TGTGCCAGCGGGCCTATTGGCGGGCAGGATTTT. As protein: CASGPIGGQDF.

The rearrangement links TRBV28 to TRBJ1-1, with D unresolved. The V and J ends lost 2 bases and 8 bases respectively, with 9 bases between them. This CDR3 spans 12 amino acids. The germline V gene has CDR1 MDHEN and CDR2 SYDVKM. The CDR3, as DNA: TGTGCCAGCAGTTTACAGTGGAGGGAAGCTTTCTTT. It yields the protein CASSLQWREAFF.

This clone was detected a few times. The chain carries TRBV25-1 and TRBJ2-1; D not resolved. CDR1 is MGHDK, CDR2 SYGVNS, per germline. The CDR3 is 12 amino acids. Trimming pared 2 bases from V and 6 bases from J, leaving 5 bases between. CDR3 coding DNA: TGTGCCAGCAGTGAAATACTCAATGAGCAGTTCTTC. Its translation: CASSEILNEQFF.

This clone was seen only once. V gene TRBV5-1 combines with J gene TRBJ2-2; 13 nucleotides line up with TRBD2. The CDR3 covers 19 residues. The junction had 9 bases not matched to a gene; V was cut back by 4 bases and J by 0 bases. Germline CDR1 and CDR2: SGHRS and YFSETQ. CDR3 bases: TGCGCCAGCAGCACCCGTCCCGGGACTAGCGGGGCGAACACCGGGGAGCTGTTTTTT. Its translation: CASSTRPGTSGANTGELFF.

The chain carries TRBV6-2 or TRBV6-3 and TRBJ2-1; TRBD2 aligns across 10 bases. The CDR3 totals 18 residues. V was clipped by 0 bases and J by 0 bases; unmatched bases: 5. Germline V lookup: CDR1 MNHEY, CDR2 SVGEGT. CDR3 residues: CASSYSRASGSSYNEQFF. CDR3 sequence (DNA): TGTGCCAGCAGTTACTCGAGGGCTAGCGGGAGCTCCTACAATGAGCAGTTCTTC.

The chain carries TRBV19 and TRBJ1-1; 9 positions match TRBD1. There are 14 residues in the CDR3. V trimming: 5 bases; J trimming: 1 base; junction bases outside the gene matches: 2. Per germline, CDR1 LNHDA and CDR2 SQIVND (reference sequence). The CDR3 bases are TGTGCCAGTAGTCAGGACAGGGGGAACACTGAAGCTTTCTTT. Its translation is CASSQDRGNTEAFF.

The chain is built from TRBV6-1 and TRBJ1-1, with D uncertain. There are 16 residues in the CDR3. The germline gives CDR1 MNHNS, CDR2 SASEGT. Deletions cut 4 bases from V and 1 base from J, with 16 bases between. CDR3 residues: CASSGGPGVRNTEAFF. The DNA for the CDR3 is TGTGCCAGCAGTGGAGGTCCGGGAGTAAGGAACACTGAAGCTTTCTTT.

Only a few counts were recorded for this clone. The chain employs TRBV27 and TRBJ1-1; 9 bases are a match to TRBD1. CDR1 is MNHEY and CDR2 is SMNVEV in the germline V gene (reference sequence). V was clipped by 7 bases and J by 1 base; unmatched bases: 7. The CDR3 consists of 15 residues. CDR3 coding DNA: TGTGCCAGCAAGAGAGGGGACAGGGAGAACACTGAAGCTTTCTTT. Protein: CASKRGDRENTEAFF.

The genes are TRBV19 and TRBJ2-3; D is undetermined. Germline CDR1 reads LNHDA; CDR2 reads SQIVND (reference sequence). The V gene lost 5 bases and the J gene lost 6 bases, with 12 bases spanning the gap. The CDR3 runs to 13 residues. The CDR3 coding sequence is TGTGCCAGTAGTCCCCGACAACTTGATACGCAGTATTTT. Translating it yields CASSPRQLDTQYF.

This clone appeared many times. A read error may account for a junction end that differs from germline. As DNA, the CDR3 is TGTGCTAGCAGCTTAGGTCTAGCGGGAAACGATGAGCAGTTCTTC. Residues: CASSLGLAGNDEQFF. V and J are TRBV7-7 and TRBJ2-1; 9 bases align to TRBD2. Per germline, CDR1 SSHAT and CDR2 FNYEAQ (reference sequence). The CDR3 sequence is 15 residues long.

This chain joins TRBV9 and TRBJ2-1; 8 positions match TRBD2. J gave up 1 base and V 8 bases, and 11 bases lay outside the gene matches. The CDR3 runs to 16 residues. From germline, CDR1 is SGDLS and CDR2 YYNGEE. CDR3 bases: TGTGCCAGTACCGAGCGGACGGGAGGGTCCTACAATGAGCAGTTCTTC. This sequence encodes CASTERTGGSYNEQFF.

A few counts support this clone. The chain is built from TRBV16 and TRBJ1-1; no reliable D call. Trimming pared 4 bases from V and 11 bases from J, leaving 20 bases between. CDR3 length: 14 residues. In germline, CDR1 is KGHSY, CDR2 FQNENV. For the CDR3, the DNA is TGTGCCAGCAGCCCAAGGTTAGCGCCCGGTTCGGCTTTCTTT. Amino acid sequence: CASSPRLAPGSAFF.

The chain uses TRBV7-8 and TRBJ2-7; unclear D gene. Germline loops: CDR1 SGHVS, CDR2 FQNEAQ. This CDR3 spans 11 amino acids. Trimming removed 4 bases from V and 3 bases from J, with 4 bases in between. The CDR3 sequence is CASSYLYEQYF. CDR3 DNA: TGTGCCAGCAGCTATCTCTACGAGCAGTACTTC.

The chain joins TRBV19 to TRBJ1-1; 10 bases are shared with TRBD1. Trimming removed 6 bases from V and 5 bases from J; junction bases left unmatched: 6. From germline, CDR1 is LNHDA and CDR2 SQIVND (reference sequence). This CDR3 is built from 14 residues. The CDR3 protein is CASRAGTGETEAFF. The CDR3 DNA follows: TGTGCCAGTAGAGCCGGGACAGGGGAAACTGAAGCTTTCTTT.

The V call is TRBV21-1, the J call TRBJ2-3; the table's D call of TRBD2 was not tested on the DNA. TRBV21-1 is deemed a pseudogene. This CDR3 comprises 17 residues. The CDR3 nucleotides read TGTGCCAGCAGCATCGGCGGACTAGCGGGGACCACAGATACGCAGTATTTT. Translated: CASSIGGLAGTTDTQYF.

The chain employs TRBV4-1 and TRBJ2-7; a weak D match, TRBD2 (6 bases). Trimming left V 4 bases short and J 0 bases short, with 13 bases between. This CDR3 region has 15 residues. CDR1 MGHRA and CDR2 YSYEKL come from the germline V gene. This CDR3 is CASSLQPGASYEQYF. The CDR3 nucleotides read TGCGCCAGCAGCCTACAACCGGGAGCCTCCTACGAGCAGTACTTC.

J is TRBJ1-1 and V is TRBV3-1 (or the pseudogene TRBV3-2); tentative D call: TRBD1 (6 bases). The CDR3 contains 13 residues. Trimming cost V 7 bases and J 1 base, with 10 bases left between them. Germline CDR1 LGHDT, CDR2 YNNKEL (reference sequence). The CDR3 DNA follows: TGTGCCAGCACCCTGACAGGGAACACTGAAGCTTTCTTT. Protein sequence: CASTLTGNTEAFF.

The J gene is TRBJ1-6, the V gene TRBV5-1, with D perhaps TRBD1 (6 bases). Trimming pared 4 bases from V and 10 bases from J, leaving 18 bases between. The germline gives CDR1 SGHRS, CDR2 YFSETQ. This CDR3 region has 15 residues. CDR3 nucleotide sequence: TGCGCCAGCAGCGTCACGCAGGGGACGGAGTCACCCCTCCACTTT. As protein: CASSVTQGTESPLHF. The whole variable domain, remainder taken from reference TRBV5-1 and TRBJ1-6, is KAGVTQTPRYLIKTRGQQVTLSCSPISGHRSVSWYQQTPGQGLQFLFEYFSETQRNKGNFPGRFSGRQFSNSRSEMNVSTLELGDSALYLCASSVTQGTESPLHFGNGTRLTVT.